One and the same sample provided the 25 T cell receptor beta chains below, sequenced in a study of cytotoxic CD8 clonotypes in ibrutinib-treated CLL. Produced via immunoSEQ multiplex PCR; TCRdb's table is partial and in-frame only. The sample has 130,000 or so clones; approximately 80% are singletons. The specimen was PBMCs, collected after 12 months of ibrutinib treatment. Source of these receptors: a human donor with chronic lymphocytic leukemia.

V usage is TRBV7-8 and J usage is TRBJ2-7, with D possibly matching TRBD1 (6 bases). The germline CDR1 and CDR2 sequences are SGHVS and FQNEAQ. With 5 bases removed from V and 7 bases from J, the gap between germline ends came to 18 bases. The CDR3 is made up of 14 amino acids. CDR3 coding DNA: TGTGCCAGCAGCCCCGGGACATTTACGGGGGAGCAGTACTTC. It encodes CASSPGTFTGEQYF.

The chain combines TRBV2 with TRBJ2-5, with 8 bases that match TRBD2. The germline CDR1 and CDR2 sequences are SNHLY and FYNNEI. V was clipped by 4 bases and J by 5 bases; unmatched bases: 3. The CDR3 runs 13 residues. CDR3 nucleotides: TGTGCCAGCAGTGGTCCGGGGGGGGAGACCCAGTACTTC. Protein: CASSGPGGETQYF.

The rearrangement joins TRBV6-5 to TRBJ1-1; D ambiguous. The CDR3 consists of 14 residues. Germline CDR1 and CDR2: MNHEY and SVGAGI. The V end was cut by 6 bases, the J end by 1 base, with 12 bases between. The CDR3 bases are TGTGCCAGCAGCCCCCCTCGACAGAACACTGAAGCTTTCTTT. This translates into CASSPPRQNTEAFF.

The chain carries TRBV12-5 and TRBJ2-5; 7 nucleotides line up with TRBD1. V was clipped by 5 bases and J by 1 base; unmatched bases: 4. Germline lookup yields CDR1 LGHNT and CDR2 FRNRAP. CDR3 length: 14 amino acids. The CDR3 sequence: CASGTRQGQETQYF. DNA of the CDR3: TGTGCTAGTGGTACCCGACAGGGCCAAGAGACCCAGTACTTC.

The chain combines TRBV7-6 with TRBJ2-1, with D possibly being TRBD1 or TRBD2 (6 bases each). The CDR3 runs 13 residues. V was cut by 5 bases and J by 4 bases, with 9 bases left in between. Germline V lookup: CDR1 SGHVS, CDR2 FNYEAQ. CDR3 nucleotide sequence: TGTGCCAGCAGCCGGGGGCAGTACAATGAGCAGTTCTTC. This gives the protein CASSRGQYNEQFF.

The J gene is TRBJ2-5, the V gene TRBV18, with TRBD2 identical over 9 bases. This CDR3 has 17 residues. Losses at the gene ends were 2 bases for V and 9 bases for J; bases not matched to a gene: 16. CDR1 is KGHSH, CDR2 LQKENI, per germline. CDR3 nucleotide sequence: TGTGCCAGCTCACCAGGATGGTCGGCGGGGGGGCCTACGGCCCAGTACTTC. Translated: CASSPGWSAGGPTAQYF. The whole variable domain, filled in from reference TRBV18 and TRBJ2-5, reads NAGVMQNPRHLVRRRGQEARLRCSPMKGHSHVYWYRQLPEEGLKFMVYLQKENIIDESGMPKERFSAEFPKEGPSILRIQQVVRGDSAAYFCASSPGWSAGGPTAQYFGPGTRLLVL.

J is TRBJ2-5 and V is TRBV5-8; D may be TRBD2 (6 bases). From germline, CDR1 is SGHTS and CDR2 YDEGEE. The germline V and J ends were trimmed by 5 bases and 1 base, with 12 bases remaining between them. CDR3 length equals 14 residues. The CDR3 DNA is TGTGCCAGCAGTGCCTCGGGGGTCCAAGAGACCCAGTACTTC. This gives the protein CASSASGVQETQYF.

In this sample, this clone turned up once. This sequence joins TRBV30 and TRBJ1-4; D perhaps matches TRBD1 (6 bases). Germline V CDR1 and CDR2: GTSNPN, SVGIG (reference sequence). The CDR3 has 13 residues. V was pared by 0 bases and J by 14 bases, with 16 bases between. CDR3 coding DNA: TGTGCCTGGAGTGTACAAATGGGGCAGGGGCTGTTTTTT. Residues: CAWSVQMGQGLFF.

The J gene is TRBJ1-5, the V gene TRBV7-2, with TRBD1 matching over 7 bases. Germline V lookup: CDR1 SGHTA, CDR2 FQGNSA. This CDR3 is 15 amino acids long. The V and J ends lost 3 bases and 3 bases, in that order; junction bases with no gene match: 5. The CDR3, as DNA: TGTGCCAGCAGCTTCTCTGGACAGGACAATCAGCCCCAGCATTTT. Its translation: CASSFSGQDNQPQHF.

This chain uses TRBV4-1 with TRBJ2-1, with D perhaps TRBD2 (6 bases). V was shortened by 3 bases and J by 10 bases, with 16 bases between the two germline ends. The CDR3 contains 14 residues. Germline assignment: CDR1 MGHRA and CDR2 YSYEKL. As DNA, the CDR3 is TGCGCCAGCAGCCAGGTCCGGGACTCGGAAGAGCAGTTCTTC. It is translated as CASSQVRDSEEQFF.

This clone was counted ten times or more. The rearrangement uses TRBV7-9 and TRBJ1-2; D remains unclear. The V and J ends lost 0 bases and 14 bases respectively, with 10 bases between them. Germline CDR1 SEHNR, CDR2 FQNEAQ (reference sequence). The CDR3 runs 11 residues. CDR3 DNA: TGTGCCAGCAGCTTAGCGTCGGCCGGGACCTTC. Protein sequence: CASSLASAGTF.

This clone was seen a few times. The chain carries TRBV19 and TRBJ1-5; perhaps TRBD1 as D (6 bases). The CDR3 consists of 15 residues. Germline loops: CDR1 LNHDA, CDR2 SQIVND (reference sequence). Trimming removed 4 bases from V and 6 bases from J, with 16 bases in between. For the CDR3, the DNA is TGTGCCAGTAGTAGAGCAGGGGAGAACCTTCAGCCCCAGCATTTT. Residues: CASSRAGENLQPQHF.

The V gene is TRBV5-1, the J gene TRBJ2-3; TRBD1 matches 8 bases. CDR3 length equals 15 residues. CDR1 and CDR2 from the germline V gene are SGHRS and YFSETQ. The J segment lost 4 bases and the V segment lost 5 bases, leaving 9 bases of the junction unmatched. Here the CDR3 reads CASRFGQGVADTQYF. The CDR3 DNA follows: TGCGCCAGCAGATTTGGACAGGGTGTCGCAGATACGCAGTATTTT.

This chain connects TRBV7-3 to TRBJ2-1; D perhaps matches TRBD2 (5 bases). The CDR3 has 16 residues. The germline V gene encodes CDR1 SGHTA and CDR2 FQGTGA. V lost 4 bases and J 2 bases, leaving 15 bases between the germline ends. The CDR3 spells CASSYTSLDPYNEQFF. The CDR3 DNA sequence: TGTGCCAGCAGCTATACCTCACTAGACCCCTACAATGAGCAGTTCTTC.

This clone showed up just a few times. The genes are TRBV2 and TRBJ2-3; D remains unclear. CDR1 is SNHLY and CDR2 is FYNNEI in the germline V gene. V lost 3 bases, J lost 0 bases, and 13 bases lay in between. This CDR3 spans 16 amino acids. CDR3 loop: CASSDLGRKSTDTQYF. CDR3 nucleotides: TGTGCCAGCAGTGACCTAGGACGGAAGAGCACAGATACGCAGTATTTT.

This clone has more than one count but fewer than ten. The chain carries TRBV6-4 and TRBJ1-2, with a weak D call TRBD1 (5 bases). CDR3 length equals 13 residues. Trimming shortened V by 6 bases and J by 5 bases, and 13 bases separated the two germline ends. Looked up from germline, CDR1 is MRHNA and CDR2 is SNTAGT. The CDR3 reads CASRVTERYGYTF. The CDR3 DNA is TGTGCCAGCAGAGTGACAGAGCGATATGGCTACACCTTC.

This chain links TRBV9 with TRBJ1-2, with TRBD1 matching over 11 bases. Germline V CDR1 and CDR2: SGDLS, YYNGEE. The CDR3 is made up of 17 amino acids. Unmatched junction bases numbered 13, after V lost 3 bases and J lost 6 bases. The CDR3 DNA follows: TGTGCCAGCAGCGCCGGGGCCGGGACAGGGGGATTGGATGGCTACACCTTC. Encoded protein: CASSAGAGTGGLDGYTF.

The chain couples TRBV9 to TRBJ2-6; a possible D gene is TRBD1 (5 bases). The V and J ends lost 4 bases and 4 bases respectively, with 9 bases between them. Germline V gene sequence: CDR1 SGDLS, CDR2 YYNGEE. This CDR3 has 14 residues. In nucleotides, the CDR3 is TGTGCCAGCAGCATAGGGGTAGGGGCCAACGTCCTGACTTTC. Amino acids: CASSIGVGANVLTF.

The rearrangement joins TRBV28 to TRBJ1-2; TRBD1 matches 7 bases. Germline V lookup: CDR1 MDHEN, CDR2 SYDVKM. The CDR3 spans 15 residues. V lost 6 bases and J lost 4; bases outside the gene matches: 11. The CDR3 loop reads CASRIGAPGGYGYTF. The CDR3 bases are TGTGCCAGCAGAATAGGGGCCCCAGGGGGCTATGGCTACACCTTC.

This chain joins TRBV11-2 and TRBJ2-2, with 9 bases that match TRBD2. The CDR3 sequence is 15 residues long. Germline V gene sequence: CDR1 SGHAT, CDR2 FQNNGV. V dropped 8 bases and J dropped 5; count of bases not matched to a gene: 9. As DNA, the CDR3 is TGTGCCAGCTCGTATTCAGCGGGAGGTACCGGGGAGCTGTTTTTT. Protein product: CASSYSAGGTGELFF.

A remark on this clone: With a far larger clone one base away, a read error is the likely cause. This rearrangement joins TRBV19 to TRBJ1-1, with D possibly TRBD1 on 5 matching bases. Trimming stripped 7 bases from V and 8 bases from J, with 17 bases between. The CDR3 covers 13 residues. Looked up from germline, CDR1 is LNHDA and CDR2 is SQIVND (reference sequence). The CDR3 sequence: CASNSQRGIEAFF. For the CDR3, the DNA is TGTGCCAGTAATAGTCAAAGGGGAATAGAAGCTTTCTTT.

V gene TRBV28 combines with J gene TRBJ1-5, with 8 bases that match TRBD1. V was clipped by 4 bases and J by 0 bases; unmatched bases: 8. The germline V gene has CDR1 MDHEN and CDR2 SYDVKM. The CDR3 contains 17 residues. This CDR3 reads CASSSDRVGTSNQPQHF. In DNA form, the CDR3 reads TGTGCCAGCAGTTCGGACAGGGTGGGGACTAGCAATCAGCCCCAGCATTTT.

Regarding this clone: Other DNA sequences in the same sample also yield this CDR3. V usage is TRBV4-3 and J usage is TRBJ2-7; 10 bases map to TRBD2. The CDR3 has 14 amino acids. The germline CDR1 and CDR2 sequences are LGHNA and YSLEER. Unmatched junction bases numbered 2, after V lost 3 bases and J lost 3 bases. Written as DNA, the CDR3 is TGCGCCAGCAGCCAGTTAGCGGGGGGCTACGAGCAGTACTTC. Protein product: CASSQLAGGYEQYF.

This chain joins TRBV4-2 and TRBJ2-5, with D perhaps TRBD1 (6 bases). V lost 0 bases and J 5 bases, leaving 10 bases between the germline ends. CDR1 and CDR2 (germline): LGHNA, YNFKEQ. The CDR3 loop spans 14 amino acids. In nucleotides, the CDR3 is TGTGCCAGCAGCCAAGAGGGCAGGGGTGAGACCCAGTACTTC. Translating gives CASSQEGRGETQYF.

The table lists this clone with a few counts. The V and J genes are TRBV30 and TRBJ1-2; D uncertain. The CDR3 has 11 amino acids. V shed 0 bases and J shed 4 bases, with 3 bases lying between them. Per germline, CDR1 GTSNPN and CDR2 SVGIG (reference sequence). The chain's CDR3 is CAWSVLYGYTF. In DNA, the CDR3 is TGTGCCTGGAGTGTACTCTATGGCTACACCTTC.